Here is one T cell receptor (beta chain) with its context. Under the authors' procedure: How many nucleated cells were present was estimated from reference gene primer amplification. Generated by immunoSEQ multiplex PCR, the TCRdb table keeps only in-frame clones and is missing some. That table supplies the V and J calls and clone size; D and trimming were determined from the DNA. The sample carries roughly 150,000 clones, 80% to 85% recorded once. The CDR3 consists of 12 residues. With V trimmed by 8 bases and J by 7 bases, 3 bases remained unmatched. Germline lookup yields CDR1 ENHRY and CDR2 SYGVKD. This sample was included in a study of blood T cell repertoires in COVID-19. At the level of the study: The United States, Italy and Spain were the sources of the acute and convalescent COVID-19 samples.

Membership in each cohort depended on participant-reported clinical history. The sequence came from a woman between 50 and 59 years old who had recovered from COVID-19. The rearrangement uses TRBV10-3 and TRBJ2-1; 9 positions agree with TRBD2. Sequencing input: PBMCs or T cells enriched from blood (not recorded which). CDR3 sequence reads: CAIGGGGNEQFF. CDR3 nucleotides: TGTGCCATCGGCGGGGGGGGAAATGAGCAGTTCTTC.